What follows are 30 T cell receptor beta chains derived from one specimen sequenced in a study of breast tumors, draining lymph nodes, adjacent tissues. MiXCR, applied by TCRdb to the multiplex PCR reads, yields one record per CDR3 protein. The sample shows around 120,000 distinct CDR3 sequences, nearly 20% of them seen only once. Samples came from axillary lymph nodes draining the breast cancer. The sequencing input was axillary lymph node tissue. The receptors were gathered from a female donor with breast cancer. Some clones in this sample may be carry-over from other donors' samples.

The rearrangement uses TRBV18 and TRBJ1-5; unclear D gene. The V end was cut by 1 base, the J end by 4 bases, with 5 bases between. The CDR3 consists of 13 residues. Germline CDR1 reads KGHSH; CDR2 reads LQKENI. This chain's CDR3 is CASSPQQNQPQHF. The CDR3 coding sequence is TGTGCCAGCTCACCACAACAGAATCAGCCCCAGCATTTT.

This clonotype was seen repeatedly, ten times or more. The genes are TRBV5-1 and TRBJ1-4, with a possible D match to TRBD1 (5 bases). V was cut by 4 bases and J by 4 bases, with 11 bases left in between. Per germline, CDR1 SGHRS and CDR2 YFSETQ. The length of the CDR3 is 14 residues. The CDR3, as DNA: TGCGCCAGCAGCATCGGGACGGATAATGAAAAACTGTTTTTT. This encodes CASSIGTDNEKLFF.

Remarks on this clonotype: Being one base from a much bigger clone, this may be a read error. The rearrangement joins TRBV6-6 to TRBJ2-7; unclear D gene. V was cut by 0 bases and J by 0 bases, with 12 bases left in between. The CDR3 length is 16 residues. Looked up from germline, CDR1 is MNHNY and CDR2 is SVGAGI (reference sequence). The CDR3 bases are TGTGCCAGCAGTTACTCGACGAGCCAGACCTCCTACGAGCAGTACTTC. This translates into CASSYSTSQTSYEQYF.

On this clonotype: It may be a read error: a sequence one base away is much more abundant. The V call is TRBV12-3 or TRBV12-4, the J call TRBJ2-1; 7 nucleotides line up with TRBD2. The CDR3 spans 14 residues. With V trimmed by 3 bases and J by 12 bases, 11 bases remained unmatched. CDR3 protein: CASSFEWGPGGQFF. DNA of the CDR3: TGTGCCAGCAGTTTTGAGTGGGGCCCGGGGGGGCAGTTCTTC.

Points on this clonotype: Since a much larger clone is just one base distant, this may be a read error. The J gene is TRBJ2-3, the V gene TRBV7-2; weak D call: TRBD1 (7 bases). Germline V gene lookup returns CDR1 SGHTA and CDR2 FQGNSA. The CDR3 is 16 residues long. CDR3 DNA sequence: TGTGCCAGCAGTTACCTATTCAGGGGGGAGGAAGATGCGCAGTATTTT. Its protein is CASSYLFRGEEDAQYF. Filled out from reference TRBV7-2 and TRBJ2-3, the complete variable domain reads GAGVSQSPSNKVTEKGKDVELRCDPISGHTALYWYRQSLGQGLEFLIYFQGNSAPDKSGLPSDRFSAERTGGSVSTLTIQRTQQEDSAVYLCASSYLFRGEEDAQYFGPGTRLTVL.

Concerning this clonotype: At one boundary the junction diverges from the germline segment, which might be a read error. The V and J genes are TRBV6-5 and TRBJ1-4; 7 bases are shared with TRBD1. Germline V gene data show CDR1 as MNHEY and CDR2 as SVGAGI. There are 14 residues in the CDR3. This CDR3 reads CATGRGPTSEKLFF. CDR3 bases: TGTGCCACGGGGAGGGGGCCAACTAGTGAAAAACTGTTTTTT.

This clonotype was detected many times. The chain couples TRBV6-5 to TRBJ1-2; TRBD1 matches 11 bases. Germline V lookup: CDR1 MNHEY, CDR2 SVGAGI. This CDR3 is built from 16 residues. V shed 0 bases, J shed 4 bases, and the junction held 4 bases outside the gene matches. The CDR3: CASSYSGTGGSYGYTF. The CDR3 nucleotides are TGTGCCAGCAGTTACTCAGGGACAGGGGGGAGCTATGGCTACACCTTC.

As to this clonotype: A much larger clone differs by one base, so this may be a read error. This chain connects TRBV20-1 to TRBJ2-2; 8 bases agree with TRBD1. Germline-derived CDR1 and CDR2 are DFQATT and SNEGSKA (reference sequence). Trimming removed 4 bases from V and 4 bases from J; junction bases left unmatched: 5. There are 14 residues in the CDR3. The CDR3 is CSAKTGGPTGELFF. In DNA, the CDR3 is TGCAGTGCTAAAACAGGGGGGCCCACCGGGGAGCTGTTTTTT.

A note on this clonotype: It may be a read error: a sequence one base away is much more abundant. The conserved phenylalanine or tryptophan normally closing the CDR3 is absent here, so this likely arose from a read error. The chain employs TRBV5-1 and TRBJ2-3; a weak D match, TRBD2 (5 bases). Germline values: CDR1 SGHRS, CDR2 YFSETQ. This CDR3 contains 13 residues. V lost 5 bases, J lost 2 bases, and 9 bases lay in between. CDR3 nucleotide sequence: TGCGCCAGCAGGGGAGCGACCACAGATACGCAGTATCTT. Translating it yields CASRGATTDTQYL.

As concerns this clonotype: Just one base apart from a much larger clone, this may be a read error. This chain joins TRBV4-1 and TRBJ2-3; the match to TRBD2 covers 14 bases. CDR3 length: 17 amino acids. Germline V lookup: CDR1 MGHRA, CDR2 YSYEKL. The CDR3 protein is CASSQGTSGRRTDTRYF. The CDR3 bases are TGCGCCAGCAGCCAAGGGACTAGCGGGAGGCGGACAGATACGCGGTATTTT.

As regards this clonotype: A much more abundant neighbour one base away suggests this may be a read error. This chain links TRBV6-1 with TRBJ2-7, with no clear D. The CDR3 spans 13 residues. Deletions cut 3 bases from V and 4 bases from J, with 10 bases between. Germline V gene data show CDR1 as MNHNS and CDR2 as SASEGT. The CDR3: CASSESGLYEQYF. Here the CDR3 DNA reads TGTGCCAGCAGTGAGAGTGGTTTATACGAGCAGTACTTC.

This clonotype was seen many times. The chain recombines TRBV15 with TRBJ2-5, with D possibly TRBD2 on 8 matching bases. Trimming took 3 bases from V and 5 from J, leaving 19 bases between them. CDR1 and CDR2 from the germline V gene are LNHNV and YYDKDF (reference sequence). CDR3 size: 16 residues. CDR3 region: CATSRGAGGRGETQYF. CDR3 coding DNA: TGTGCCACCAGCAGGGGGGCGGGGGGCAGGGGGGAGACCCAGTACTTC.

As regards this clonotype: A much larger clone is a single base away; this may be a read error. V usage is TRBV7-9 and J usage is TRBJ2-1, with 7 positions matching TRBD1. The germline gives CDR1 SEHNR, CDR2 FQNEAQ (reference sequence). This CDR3 spans 13 amino acids. CDR3: CAGSGTAYNEQFF. The CDR3 DNA sequence: TGTGCCGGCAGTGGGACAGCCTACAATGAGCAGTTCTTC.

Details on this clonotype: Since a much larger clone is just one base distant, this may be a read error. V is TRBV30 and J is TRBJ2-7, with D tentatively TRBD2 (6 bases). V lost 5 bases to trimming and J lost 3 bases, with 11 bases between them. The CDR3 consists of 12 residues. The germline V gene has CDR1 GTSNPN and CDR2 SVGIG (reference sequence). The CDR3 nucleotides are TGTGCCTGGCCCCAGGGAGGCTACGAGCAGTACTTC. It yields the protein CAWPQGGYEQYF.

Many counts were recorded for this clonotype. This sequence joins TRBV30 and TRBJ2-5, with D unresolved. Per the germline V gene, CDR1 is GTSNPN and CDR2 is SVGIG (reference sequence). V gave up 2 bases and J gave up 2 bases, with 9 bases separating them. The CDR3 is 13 amino acids. CDR3 coding DNA: TGTGCCTGGAGTAAGCAGGTACAAGAGACCCAGTACTTC. Its translation: CAWSKQVQETQYF.

A few counts support this clonotype. The J gene is TRBJ1-4, the V gene TRBV2, with D tentatively TRBD1 (6 bases). Looked up from germline, CDR1 is SNHLY and CDR2 is FYNNEI. The length of the CDR3 is 16 residues. The germline V and J ends were trimmed by 8 bases and 7 bases, with 23 bases remaining between them. CDR3 sequence reads: CASEEAPRGDTEKLFF. In DNA, the CDR3 is TGTGCCAGCGAAGAGGCCCCACGAGGGGACACTGAAAAACTGTTTTTT.

The sample holds many counts of this clonotype. The chain employs TRBV6-1 and TRBJ1-5, with 11 nucleotides matching TRBD1. J lost 0 bases, V lost 3 bases, and 7 bases had no gene match. Germline V gene lookup returns CDR1 MNHNS and CDR2 SASEGT. The CDR3 spans 18 residues. CDR3 in amino acids: CASSDGTGGTASNQPQHF. Here the CDR3 DNA reads TGTGCCAGCAGTGACGGGACAGGGGGAACCGCTAGCAATCAGCCCCAGCATTTT.

At least ten counts were recorded for this clonotype. The DNA for the CDR3 is TGTGCCAGCAGTCGTAGCGGGGGAATTTCCTACGAGCAGTACTTC. Translated: CASSRSGGISYEQYF. The chain recombines TRBV6-6 with TRBJ2-7; 9 positions agree with TRBD2. V was clipped by 5 bases and J by 1 base; unmatched bases: 6. Germline CDR1 is MNHNY and CDR2 is SVGAGI (reference sequence). The CDR3 runs 15 residues.

This clonotype was recorded once. The chain uses TRBV19 and TRBJ1-1; 10 bases agree with TRBD1. Germline loops: CDR1 LNHDA, CDR2 SQIVND (reference sequence). CDR3 length equals 17 residues. After removal of 5 bases from V and 4 bases from J, the junction contained 13 bases not matched to a gene. The CDR3 bases are TGTGCCAGTAGTGTGCGGGACAGGGGAAGTAAGGCCACTGAAGCTTTCTTT. Translated, it gives CASSVRDRGSKATEAFF.

The chain couples TRBV30 to TRBJ1-2; TRBD1 might be the D (6 bases). Germline lookup yields CDR1 GTSNPN and CDR2 SVGIG (reference sequence). The CDR3 extends over 18 amino acids. Trimming removed 5 bases from V and 5 bases from J, with 30 bases in between. The CDR3 DNA sequence: TGTGCCTGGCAACCCCCGGGGGGCAGAAAATCTTTAAAGTATGGCTACACCTTC. Translation gives CAWQPPGGRKSLKYGYTF.

This clonotype was recorded many times. V gene TRBV2 combines with J gene TRBJ2-2, with TRBD1 identical over 8 bases. The V segment lost 9 bases and the J segment 1 base; nucleotides outside the gene matches: 7. Germline CDR1 SNHLY, CDR2 FYNNEI. This CDR3 is built from 15 residues. CDR3 region: CASRSGTGNTGELFF. The CDR3 DNA reads TGTGCCAGTCGATCCGGGACAGGGAACACCGGGGAGCTGTTTTTT.

This clonotype was seen many times. This rearrangement joins TRBV20-1 to TRBJ2-1; D is ambiguous. The CDR3 totals 14 residues. V was pared by 3 bases and J by 0 bases, with 9 bases between. The germline CDR1 and CDR2 sequences are DFQATT and SNEGSKA (reference sequence). CDR3 bases: TGCAGTGCTAGCCCCGATAGCTCCTACAATGAGCAGTTCTTC. As protein: CSASPDSSYNEQFF.

The chain uses TRBV5-4 and TRBJ1-4; 8 nucleotides align to TRBD1. Germline V gives CDR1 SGHNT, CDR2 YYREEE (reference sequence). The CDR3 spans 15 residues. Unmatched junction bases numbered 7, after V lost 1 base and J lost 8 bases. The CDR3 region has the DNA TGTGCCAGCAGCTTGATCGGACAGGGCAACGAAAAACTGTTTTTT. Protein sequence: CASSLIGQGNEKLFF. The entire variable domain, with the rest obtained from reference TRBV5-4 and TRBJ1-4, is as follows: ETGVTQSPTHLIKTRGQQVTLRCSSQSGHNTVSWYQQALGQGPQFIFQYYREEENGRGNFPPRFSGLQFPNYSSELNVNALELDDSALYLCASSLIGQGNEKLFFGSGTQLSVL.

This CDR3 reads CAWRGGGAYHRESGANVLTF. The DNA for the CDR3 is TGTGCCTGGAGAGGGGGTGGGGCCTACCACAGGGAGTCTGGGGCCAACGTCCTGACTTTC. V and J are TRBV30 and TRBJ2-6, with D tentatively TRBD1 (6 bases). Germline-derived CDR1 and CDR2 are GTSNPN and SVGIG (reference sequence). This CDR3 comprises 20 residues. V was clipped by 3 bases and J by 1 base, with 25 bases between them. Variable domain in full (rest from reference TRBV30 and TRBJ2-6): SQTIHQWPATLVQPVGSPLSLECTVEGTSNPNLYWYRQAAGRGLQLLFYSVGIGQISSEVPQNLSASRPQDRQFILSSKKLLLSDSGFYLCAWRGGGAYHRESGANVLTFGAGSRLTVL.

This rearrangement joins TRBV6-6 to TRBJ1-5; 10 bases map to TRBD1. Germline V gene data show CDR1 as MNHNY and CDR2 as SVGAGI (reference sequence). After removal of 6 bases from V and 3 bases from J, the junction contained 11 bases not matched to a gene. CDR3 size: 17 residues. Here the CDR3 reads CASSPTLGTGANQPQHF. CDR3 coding DNA: TGTGCCAGCAGCCCGACGTTGGGGACAGGGGCCAATCAGCCCCAGCATTTT.

On this clonotype itself: A read error may explain this, as a much larger clone is one base away. The rearrangement uses TRBV15 and TRBJ2-1; D may be TRBD1 (5 bases). The V gene's germline CDR1 is LNHNV and CDR2 YYDKDF (reference sequence). The CDR3 loop spans 15 amino acids. Here the CDR3 reads CTTSRDRKTGGEQFF. The CDR3 DNA reads TGTACCACCAGCAGAGATCGAAAAACAGGCGGTGAGCAGTTCTTC. Combining the CDR3 with reference TRBV15 and TRBJ2-1 gives the whole variable domain DAMVIQNPRYQVTQFGKPVTLSCSQTLNHNVMYWYQQKSSQAPKLLFHYYDKDFNNEADTPDNFQSRRPNTSFCFLDIRSPGLGDTAMYLCTTSRDRKTGGEQFFGPGTRLTVL.

With regard to this clonotype: Because it lacks the conserved phenylalanine or tryptophan at the end, this CDR3 is likely a read error. The chain is built from TRBV5-6 and TRBJ1-5, with 8 bases fitting TRBD1. Trimming at V came to 4 bases and at J to 6 bases, leaving 3 bases not matched to a gene. Germline V CDR1 and CDR2: SGHDT, YYEEEE. There are 13 residues in the CDR3. The CDR3 sequence: CASSPGGVQPQHL. DNA of the CDR3: TGTGCCAGCAGCCCAGGGGGCGTTCAGCCCCAGCATTTA.

This clonotype showed up many times. Germline is not matched at one junction end, which may reflect a read error. The rearrangement uses TRBV7-7 and TRBJ2-5; no reliable D call. This CDR3 spans 15 amino acids. Germline V gene data show CDR1 as SSHAT and CDR2 as FNYEAQ (reference sequence). This chain's CDR3 is CASSPSLWSRETQYF. CDR3 DNA: TGTGCTAGCAGCCCCAGCTTGTGGAGTAGAGAGACCCAGTACTTC.

Many counts were recorded for this clonotype. The rearrangement links TRBV18 to TRBJ2-6, with 9 bases aligning to TRBD1. Trimming at V came to 6 bases and at J to 2 bases, leaving 5 bases not matched to a gene. Germline CDR1 is KGHSH and CDR2 is LQKENI. The CDR3 length is 16 residues. This CDR3 reads CASSLQGATGANVLTF. The DNA of the CDR3 is TGTGCCAGCTCTCTACAGGGGGCCACTGGGGCCAACGTCCTGACTTTC.

This clonotype has a count of ten or more. The chain recombines TRBV5-4 with TRBJ1-3, with a tentative D call TRBD1 (5 bases). The germline V gene encodes CDR1 SGHNT and CDR2 YYREEE (reference sequence). The length of the CDR3 is 17 residues. V was clipped by 6 bases and J by 0 bases, with 19 bases between them. CDR3 loop: CASNPGGPGPSGNTIYF. Written as DNA, the CDR3 is TGTGCCAGCAACCCCGGGGGTCCAGGTCCCTCTGGAAACACCATATATTTT.